A selection of T cell receptor beta chains follows, all from one sample in a study of T cell repertoires in cytomegalovirus infection. These receptors are not linked to any known antigen. One entry per CDR3 protein, called by TCRdb with MiXCR from the reads. The data show some 940,000 distinct CDR3 sequences, around 31% seen once. The sequencing used cultured CD8+ T cells from PBMCs, collected from culture after CMV antigen stimulation. The receptors shown here come from a human donor in good health (CMV status not recorded). Some clones in this sample may be carry-over from other donors' samples. Each CDR3 is given with its conserved first and last residue. The order of the fields is J gene, D gene, clone size, V gene, CDR3 DNA, CDR3 protein. A D gene is named only where the DNA matches it firmly. The size entry is marked missing in some rows and otherwise reads once, few, many or a size class.

J gene: TRBJ1-6
D gene: -
clone size: -
V gene: TRBV20-1
CDR3 DNA: TGCAGTGCCCCCGACCCGACAGGAGATAATTCACCCCTCCACTTT
CDR3 protein: CSAPDPTGDNSPLHF

J gene: TRBJ1-3
D gene: -
clone size: few
V gene: TRBV4-1
CDR3 DNA: TGCGCCAGCAGCCAAGGGACAGCTGGAAACACCATATATTTT
CDR3 protein: CASSQGTAGNTIYF

J gene: TRBJ1-1
D gene: -
clone size: -
V gene: TRBV12-3/TRBV12-4
CDR3 DNA: TGTGCCAGCAATATGGGACTCACTGAAGCTTTCTTT
CDR3 protein: CASNMGLTEAFF

J gene: TRBJ2-1
D gene: TRBD2
clone size: few
V gene: TRBV27
CDR3 DNA: TGTGCCAGCAGTTTATTTCGGGGGGTCGGCAATGAGCAGTTCTTC
CDR3 protein: CASSLFRGVGNEQFF

J gene: TRBJ2-2
D gene: -
clone size: few
V gene: TRBV12-3/TRBV12-4
CDR3 DNA: TGTGCCAGCAGTTTGAACGCGGCATTGGGGGAGCTGTTTTTT
CDR3 protein: CASSLNAALGELFF

J gene: TRBJ1-1
D gene: -
clone size: -
V gene: TRBV7-6
CDR3 DNA: TGTGCCAGCAGCTCCGCGAGGGAAACTGAAGCTTTCTTT
CDR3 protein: CASSSARETEAFF

J gene: TRBJ1-2
D gene: -
clone size: many
V gene: TRBV6-5
CDR3 DNA: TGTGCCAGCAAAACTCTACCGGGCCTGGAGGGATATGGCTACACCTTC
CDR3 protein: CASKTLPGLEGYGYTF

J gene: TRBJ1-5
D gene: -
clone size: -
V gene: TRBV20-1
CDR3 DNA: TGCAGTGCTAGACAACAGCCCCAGCATTTT
CDR3 protein: CSARQQPQHF

J gene: TRBJ2-7
D gene: -
clone size: few
V gene: TRBV2
CDR3 DNA: TGTGCCAGCAGTGCCCCCGACTCCTACGAGCAGTACTTC
CDR3 protein: CASSAPDSYEQYF

J gene: TRBJ2-1
D gene: -
clone size: -
V gene: TRBV15
CDR3 DNA: TGTGCCACCAGCAGAGTCGGATCCCCTAGCTACTCTCCGTTCTTC
CDR3 protein: CATSRVGSPSYSPFF

J gene: TRBJ2-2
D gene: -
clone size: many
V gene: TRBV7-9
CDR3 DNA: TGTGCCAGCAGCCGTCCCGGGGAGCTGTTTTTT
CDR3 protein: CASSRPGELFF

J gene: TRBJ1-2
D gene: TRBD1
clone size: -
V gene: TRBV27
CDR3 DNA: TGTGCCAGCAGTTTTTCCGGACAGGGGGTCGGCTACACCTTC
CDR3 protein: CASSFSGQGVGYTF

J gene: TRBJ1-1
D gene: -
clone size: -
V gene: TRBV5-5
CDR3 DNA: TGTGCCAGCGGACCCGGTGCTGAGAACACTGAAGCTTTCTTT
CDR3 protein: CASGPGAENTEAFF

J gene: TRBJ2-2
D gene: -
clone size: many
V gene: TRBV7-9
CDR3 DNA: TGTGCCAGCAGCCCAGTGAGGGGACCGAACACCGGGGAGCTGTTTTTT
CDR3 protein: CASSPVRGPNTGELFF

J gene: TRBJ1-3
D gene: -
clone size: -
V gene: TRBV12-3/TRBV12-4
CDR3 DNA: TGTGCCAGCAGTTCTGGGATAAACTCTGGAAACACCATATATTTT
CDR3 protein: CASSSGINSGNTIYF

J gene: TRBJ1-1
D gene: -
clone size: -
V gene: TRBV7-6
CDR3 DNA: TGTGCCAACAGCCCGGTAGGCAGGACCACTGAAGCTTTCTTT
CDR3 protein: CANSPVGRTTEAFF

J gene: TRBJ1-6
D gene: -
clone size: -
V gene: TRBV6-5
CDR3 DNA: TGTGCCAGCACCCCGACAATTAGCTCCTATAATTCACCCCTCCACTTT
CDR3 protein: CASTPTISSYNSPLHF

J gene: TRBJ2-1
D gene: -
clone size: few
V gene: TRBV7-4
CDR3 DNA: TGTGCCAGCAGCCTAAATGCTACAGGGTTTATGCATGGTGAGCAGTTCTTC
CDR3 protein: CASSLNATGFMHGEQFF

J gene: TRBJ2-5
D gene: TRBD1
clone size: few
V gene: TRBV28
CDR3 DNA: TGTGCCAGCAAAAGGGACAGGGGGCGCAGGTACCAAGAGACCCAGTACTTC
CDR3 protein: CASKRDRGRRYQETQYF

J gene: TRBJ1-2
D gene: TRBD1
clone size: many
V gene: TRBV12-5
CDR3 DNA: TGTGCTAGTGGTCCAACGCCCCGGGACAGGTGGGACTATGGCTACACCTTC
CDR3 protein: CASGPTPRDRWDYGYTF

J gene: TRBJ1-4
D gene: -
clone size: -
V gene: TRBV19
CDR3 DNA: TGTGCCAGTAGTATAGAACAGGGTGACCGTGCAACTAATGAAAAACTGTTTTTT
CDR3 protein: CASSIEQGDRATNEKLFF

J gene: TRBJ1-1
D gene: TRBD1
clone size: -
V gene: TRBV15
CDR3 DNA: TGTGCCACCAGTGGATGGGACAGGGACATTTACACTGAAGCTTTCTTT
CDR3 protein: CATSGWDRDIYTEAFF

J gene: TRBJ2-3
D gene: TRBD2
clone size: few
V gene: TRBV4-1
CDR3 DNA: TGCGCCAGCAGCCTGGGACTAGCGGCACTTGGAGATACGCAGTATTTT
CDR3 protein: CASSLGLAALGDTQYF

J gene: TRBJ2-1
D gene: TRBD2
clone size: many
V gene: TRBV12-3/TRBV12-4
CDR3 DNA: TGTGCCAGCAGCCCGCAAGCGGGGGCCGACTACAATGAGCAGTTCTTC
CDR3 protein: CASSPQAGADYNEQFF

J gene: TRBJ2-5
D gene: -
clone size: many
V gene: TRBV12-3/TRBV12-4
CDR3 DNA: TGTGCCAGCAGTTTAGAGGCTAGCAACCAAGAGACCCAGTACTTC
CDR3 protein: CASSLEASNQETQYF

J gene: TRBJ2-3
D gene: -
clone size: -
V gene: TRBV3-1
CDR3 DNA: TGTGCCAGCAGCCAAGTGGTAGGGAAAAGCACAGATACGCAGTATTTT
CDR3 protein: CASSQVVGKSTDTQYF

J gene: TRBJ2-2
D gene: TRBD2
clone size: -
V gene: TRBV2
CDR3 DNA: TGTGCCAGCAGTGATAAGCGGGGTAACACCGGGGAGCTGTTTTTT
CDR3 protein: CASSDKRGNTGELFF

J gene: TRBJ2-3
D gene: -
clone size: many
V gene: TRBV12-3/TRBV12-4
CDR3 DNA: TGTGCCAGCAGTTTTGGGGGAGCAGATACGCAGTATTTT
CDR3 protein: CASSFGGADTQYF

J gene: TRBJ1-5
D gene: -
clone size: few
V gene: TRBV7-2
CDR3 DNA: TGTGCCAGCAGCGCTGGCACAAGCCAGCCCCAGCATTTT
CDR3 protein: CASSAGTSQPQHF

J gene: TRBJ2-3
D gene: TRBD2
clone size: -
V gene: TRBV27
CDR3 DNA: TGTGCCTCCTCGAGGCTAGCGGGAAACACAGATACGCAGTATTTT
CDR3 protein: CASSRLAGNTDTQYF

J gene: TRBJ1-3
D gene: -
clone size: many
V gene: TRBV7-6
CDR3 DNA: TGTGCCAGCAGCTTATCGGCCGGAAACACCATATATTTT
CDR3 protein: CASSLSAGNTIYF

J gene: TRBJ2-3
D gene: TRBD1
clone size: -
V gene: TRBV2
CDR3 DNA: TGTGCCCGTACCGGGACAGCCACAGATACGCAGTATTTT
CDR3 protein: CARTGTATDTQYF

J gene: TRBJ2-7
D gene: -
clone size: -
V gene: TRBV6-1
CDR3 DNA: TGTGCCAGCAGTGAAGGGACGCTCCAGGGTCGCTACGAGCAGTACTTC
CDR3 protein: CASSEGTLQGRYEQYF

J gene: TRBJ1-1
D gene: TRBD1
clone size: -
V gene: TRBV7-9
CDR3 DNA: TGTGCCAGCAGCTCCCTCCGGGACAGATCTTTGAACACTGAAGCTTTCTTT
CDR3 protein: CASSSLRDRSLNTEAFF

J gene: TRBJ1-1
D gene: TRBD1
clone size: -
V gene: TRBV7-8
CDR3 DNA: TGTGCCAACAGCCCCACGACAGGGGTGGGCACTAAAGCTTTCTTT
CDR3 protein: CANSPTTGVGTKAFF

J gene: TRBJ1-1
D gene: -
clone size: few
V gene: TRBV11-2
CDR3 DNA: TGTGCCAGCTGTCAGGGACCCATGGGAGGTGACACTGAAGCTTTCTTT
CDR3 protein: CASCQGPMGGDTEAFF

J gene: TRBJ1-5
D gene: -
clone size: -
V gene: TRBV5-6
CDR3 DNA: TGTGCCAGCAGCGGGGGCTTGGGCAACAATCAGCCCCAGCATTTT
CDR3 protein: CASSGGLGNNQPQHF

J gene: TRBJ2-1
D gene: TRBD1
clone size: -
V gene: TRBV28
CDR3 DNA: TGTGCCAGCAGAACTCCCACAGGGGCCTACAATGAGCAGTTCTTC
CDR3 protein: CASRTPTGAYNEQFF

J gene: TRBJ2-2
D gene: -
clone size: -
V gene: TRBV6-5
CDR3 DNA: TGTGCCAGCAGTTACAGGGGGGGGGACACCGGGGAGCTGTTTTTT
CDR3 protein: CASSYRGGDTGELFF

J gene: TRBJ1-5
D gene: -
clone size: many
V gene: TRBV15
CDR3 DNA: TGTGCCACCAGCAGCGGGGACAGCAATCAGCCCCAGCATTTT
CDR3 protein: CATSSGDSNQPQHF

J gene: TRBJ2-5
D gene: -
clone size: -
V gene: TRBV6-5
CDR3 DNA: TGTGCCAGCAGTCCCACCTTGGTTTCCGAGACCCAGTACTTC
CDR3 protein: CASSPTLVSETQYF

J gene: TRBJ2-5
D gene: -
clone size: -
V gene: TRBV7-6
CDR3 DNA: TGTGCCAGCAGCACTCTCGGAACCTCTGGGGGGGAGACCCAGTACTTC
CDR3 protein: CASSTLGTSGGETQYF

J gene: TRBJ1-5
D gene: TRBD1
clone size: -
V gene: TRBV5-6
CDR3 DNA: TGTGCCAGCAGCGCCGGACAGGTCCCTTATAGCAATCAGCCCCAGCATTTT
CDR3 protein: CASSAGQVPYSNQPQHF

J gene: TRBJ1-1
D gene: -
clone size: -
V gene: TRBV6-5
CDR3 DNA: TGTGCCAGCAACCCGACAGGAAATGGCCTGATGAACACTGAAGCTTTCTTT
CDR3 protein: CASNPTGNGLMNTEAFF

J gene: TRBJ1-2
D gene: -
clone size: -
V gene: TRBV2
CDR3 DNA: TGTGCCAGCAGTGAACAAGGCAAGGGGGGGGTGAGTATCTACACCTTC
CDR3 protein: CASSEQGKGGVSIYTF

J gene: TRBJ2-2
D gene: TRBD1
clone size: few
V gene: TRBV6-2/TRBV6-3
CDR3 DNA: TGTGCCAGTGACAGGGGCACCGGGGAGCTGTTTTTT
CDR3 protein: CASDRGTGELFF

J gene: TRBJ2-1
D gene: TRBD2
clone size: many
V gene: TRBV7-2
CDR3 DNA: TGTGCCAGCAGGGGCGGGGGGGCATACAATGAGCAGTTCTTC
CDR3 protein: CASRGGGAYNEQFF

J gene: TRBJ1-1
D gene: -
clone size: -
V gene: TRBV27
CDR3 DNA: TGTGCCAGCAGTTTACAGGGGCCCCCTGAAGCTTTCTTT
CDR3 protein: CASSLQGPPEAFF

J gene: TRBJ2-1
D gene: TRBD2
clone size: -
V gene: TRBV7-3
CDR3 DNA: TGTGCCAGCAGCGCATCCGGGACTAGCGGTGAGCAGTTCTTC
CDR3 protein: CASSASGTSGEQFF

J gene: TRBJ2-2
D gene: TRBD1
clone size: -
V gene: TRBV5-6
CDR3 DNA: TGTGCCAGCAGCCCACAGGGACAGACGAACACCGGGGAGCTGTTTTTT
CDR3 protein: CASSPQGQTNTGELFF

J gene: TRBJ2-1
D gene: TRBD1
clone size: -
V gene: TRBV19
CDR3 DNA: TGTGCCAGTAGTGCCAGGGACAGGGTCAGCTCCTACAATGAGCAGTTCTTC
CDR3 protein: CASSARDRVSSYNEQFF

J gene: TRBJ1-2
D gene: -
clone size: -
V gene: TRBV5-4
CDR3 DNA: TGTGCCAGCAGCTTGGCCAGCGGGGGAGATGGCTACACCTTC
CDR3 protein: CASSLASGGDGYTF

J gene: TRBJ1-2
D gene: -
clone size: -
V gene: TRBV2
CDR3 DNA: TGTGCCAGCAGTGAATGGCGAGGACCCAACTATGGCTACACCTTC
CDR3 protein: CASSEWRGPNYGYTF

J gene: TRBJ1-1
D gene: -
clone size: -
V gene: TRBV4-3
CDR3 DNA: TGCGCCAGCAGCCAAGTTAGGCAGCTGAACACTGAAGCTTTCTTT
CDR3 protein: CASSQVRQLNTEAFF

J gene: TRBJ2-2
D gene: TRBD2
clone size: few
V gene: TRBV20-1
CDR3 DNA: TGCAGTGCTAGAGATCCGGGCAGGGGGACTAGCGGCGCCGGGGAGCTGTTTTTT
CDR3 protein: CSARDPGRGTSGAGELFF

J gene: TRBJ2-7
D gene: TRBD1
clone size: -
V gene: TRBV4-1
CDR3 DNA: TGCGCCAGCAGCCAATTGACAGGGACCCACGAGCAGTACTTC
CDR3 protein: CASSQLTGTHEQYF

J gene: TRBJ1-3
D gene: -
clone size: many
V gene: TRBV20-1
CDR3 DNA: TGCAGTGCTAGTCCGACAGGCTCTGGAAACACCATATATTTT
CDR3 protein: CSASPTGSGNTIYF